Below are 30 T cell receptor beta chains sequenced from a single sample in a study of beta chain features in type 1 diabetes. Whole-study findings and limits: The study found moderately but significantly shorter TCRB CDR3s in all four CD4+ subsets of Type 1 diabetes patients.

The authors reverse transcribed all of the isolated RNA, so sequencing captured expressed TCRB transcripts. Assay used: immunoSEQ multiplex PCR; TCRdb lists only in-frame clones, some missing. The table records nearly 700,000 clones, roughly 13% of them present only once. These receptors' antigens are unknown. The material sequenced was naive CD4+ T cells from blood. These receptors all come from a man aged 18 to 29 with type 1 diabetes.

This clone appeared a few times. This rearrangement joins TRBV6-6 to TRBJ2-1; possible D gene TRBD1, 6 bases. The V end lost 7 bases, the J end lost 3 bases, and 13 bases lay between the germline ends. CDR1 is MNHNY and CDR2 is SVGAGI in the germline V gene (reference sequence). The CDR3 is 14 residues long. This CDR3 is CASIRDTDYNEQFF. Written as DNA, the CDR3 is TGTGCCAGCATTCGGGACACGGACTACAATGAGCAGTTCTTC.

In the case of this clone: With a much larger clone just one base away, this may be a read error. This specimen includes other DNA sequences encoding the same CDR3. The chain joins TRBV6-1 to TRBJ2-3; D not resolved. The V end lost 5 bases, the J end lost 2 bases, and 2 bases lay between the germline ends. The CDR3 is 11 amino acids. Germline values: CDR1 MNHNS, CDR2 SASEGT. CDR3 loop: CASSNTDTQYF. CDR3 sequence (DNA): TGTGCCAGCAGTAACACAGATACGCAGTATTTT.

The V gene is TRBV5-1, the J gene TRBJ1-4; 7 bases line up with TRBD1. The CDR3 consists of 15 residues. V trimming: 4 bases; J trimming: 3 bases; junction bases outside the gene matches: 6. Germline loops: CDR1 SGHRS, CDR2 YFSETQ. CDR3 DNA sequence: TGCGCCAGCAGCCCAGGACAGGCCCCTAATGAAAAACTGTTTTTT. Its translation is CASSPGQAPNEKLFF.

This clone came up a few times. The rearrangement joins TRBV21-1 to TRBJ2-5. TRBV21-1 is designated a pseudogene. The CDR3 runs to 14 residues. The CDR3 loop reads CASSKSWTYPTQYF. The CDR3, as DNA: TGTGCCAGCAGCAAATCTTGGACCTATCCGACCCAGTACTTC.

This clone was seen a few times. The V gene is TRBV5-1, the J gene TRBJ1-5, with 9 nucleotides matching TRBD1. Germline CDR1 SGHRS, CDR2 YFSETQ. This CDR3 comprises 15 residues. The V segment lost 4 bases and the J segment 1 base; nucleotides outside the gene matches: 3. The CDR3 DNA reads as TGCGCCAGCAGCCGGGGACAGGGCAGCAATCAGCCCCAGCATTTT. Its translation: CASSRGQGSNQPQHF.

This clone was observed a handful of times. V is TRBV6-5 and J is TRBJ2-7; D unresolved. Germline loops: CDR1 MNHEY, CDR2 SVGAGI. The CDR3 length is 13 residues. Trimming took 7 bases from V and 5 from J, leaving 15 bases between them. The CDR3 nucleotides read TGTGCCAGCACCAGCAGCCCCGCCAACGAGCAGTACTTC. Translating gives CASTSSPANEQYF.

This sequence joins TRBV5-1 and TRBJ1-1; TRBD1 aligns across 7 bases. With 4 bases clipped from V and 1 base from J, the junction kept 7 bases outside the gene matches. Per germline, CDR1 SGHRS and CDR2 YFSETQ. This CDR3 has 15 residues. The CDR3 is CASSPGQATNTEAFF. The CDR3 DNA reads TGCGCCAGCAGCCCCGGACAGGCGACGAACACTGAAGCTTTCTTT.

The rearrangement joins TRBV6-5 to TRBJ2-3, with 12 bases that match TRBD2. After removal of 5 bases from V and 6 bases from J, the junction contained 3 bases not matched to a gene. CDR3 length: 14 amino acids. Germline CDR1 and CDR2: MNHEY and SVGAGI. In nucleotides, the CDR3 is TGTGCCAGCAGTCTAGCGGGGGGGCTCGATACGCAGTATTTT. It yields the protein CASSLAGGLDTQYF.

This clone came up a few times. The germline gene is not matched at one end of the junction; a read error may be the cause. The chain uses TRBV14 and TRBJ1-1; tentative D call: TRBD1 (5 bases). CDR3 length: 10 amino acids. The germline V gene encodes CDR1 SGHDN and CDR2 FVKESK. In nucleotides, the CDR3 is TGTGCCAGCAGCCAAGTAAGACAGATCTTT. The encoded protein is CASSQVRQIF.

The J gene is TRBJ1-4, the V gene TRBV7-6, with D hard to call. Trimming removed 1 base from V and 5 bases from J, with 8 bases in between. The CDR3 has 14 amino acids. Germline assignment: CDR1 SGHVS and CDR2 FNYEAQ. Here the CDR3 reads CASSLGGLNEKLFF. The CDR3 DNA sequence: TGTGCCAGCAGCTTAGGAGGGCTCAATGAAAAACTGTTTTTT. Filled out from reference TRBV7-6 and TRBJ1-4, the complete variable domain reads GAGVSQSPRYKVTKRGQDVALRCDPISGHVSLYWYRQALGQGPEFLTYFNYEAQQDKSGLPNDRFSAERPEGSISTLTIQRTEQRDSAMYRCASSLGGLNEKLFFGSGTQLSVL.

V and J are TRBV19 and TRBJ1-5; D not certain. There are 14 residues in the CDR3. V dropped 6 bases and J dropped 2 bases, with 11 bases sitting between them. Germline V lookup: CDR1 LNHDA, CDR2 SQIVND (reference sequence). CDR3 region: CASSNTGGNQPQHF. The CDR3 coding sequence is TGTGCCAGTAGCAATACTGGAGGCAATCAGCCCCAGCATTTT. The variable domain in full, completed from reference TRBV19 and TRBJ1-5, reads DGGITQSPKYLFRKEGQNVTLSCEQNLNHDAMYWYRQDPGQGLRLIYYSQIVNDFQKGDIAEGYSVSREKKESFPLTVTSAQKNPTAFYLCASSNTGGNQPQHFGDGTRLSIL.

This clone was detected only a few times. The CDR3 protein is CASSLVGQPYNEQFF. CDR3 DNA sequence: TGTGCCAGCAGCTTAGTGGGACAGCCCTACAATGAGCAGTTCTTC. This rearrangement joins TRBV11-2 to TRBJ2-1; 7 bases align to TRBD1. The V gene's germline CDR1 is SGHAT and CDR2 FQNNGV. The CDR3 has 15 residues. J gave up 2 bases and V 1 base, and 2 bases lay outside the gene matches.

The sample holds a few counts of this clone. The chain links TRBV30 to TRBJ1-1, with no clear D. Trimming shortened V by 3 bases and J by 3 bases, and 11 bases separated the two germline ends. CDR1 is GTSNPN and CDR2 is SVGIG in the germline V gene (reference sequence). This CDR3 has 13 amino acids. The CDR3 is CAWRGRTDTEAFF. CDR3 in DNA: TGTGCCTGGAGGGGGAGAACGGACACTGAAGCTTTCTTT.

This clone came up a few times. This rearrangement joins TRBV7-2 to TRBJ2-2, with 8 bases aligning to TRBD2. The CDR3 consists of 15 residues. The germline V gene has CDR1 SGHTA and CDR2 FQGNSA. After removal of 6 bases from V and 6 bases from J, the junction contained 9 bases not matched to a gene. Written as DNA, the CDR3 is TGTGCCAGCAGTCCCACCCACGGGGGGGCCGGGGAGCTGTTTTTT. Encoded protein: CASSPTHGGAGELFF. Full variable domain (rest looked up from reference TRBV7-2 and TRBJ2-2): GAGVSQSPSNKVTEKGKDVELRCDPISGHTALYWYRQSLGQGLEFLIYFQGNSAPDKSGLPSDRFSAERTGGSVSTLTIQRTQQEDSAVYLCASSPTHGGAGELFFGEGSRLTVL.

This clone was seen a few times. The chain uses TRBV30 and TRBJ2-2, with 10 bases lining up with TRBD1. With 5 bases clipped from V and 4 bases from J, the junction kept 4 bases outside the gene matches. The CDR3 loop spans 14 amino acids. Germline values: CDR1 GTSNPN, CDR2 SVGIG (reference sequence). The CDR3 spells CAWRQGATTGELFF. DNA of the CDR3: TGTGCCTGGCGACAGGGGGCGACCACCGGGGAGCTGTTTTTT. Using reference TRBV30 and TRBJ2-2 for the parts outside the CDR3, the full variable domain is SQTIHQWPATLVQPVGSPLSLECTVEGTSNPNLYWYRQAAGRGLQLLFYSVGIGQISSEVPQNLSASRPQDRQFILSSKKLLLSDSGFYLCAWRQGATTGELFFGEGSRLTVL.

This clone was detected only a few times. This chain links TRBV6-5 with TRBJ2-3, with 8 bases identical to TRBD2. The germline V gene has CDR1 MNHEY and CDR2 SVGAGI. V lost 1 base to trimming and J lost 13 bases; unmatched junction nucleotides: 7. The CDR3 is 13 residues long. CDR3 loop: CASSYFGLAEEYF. DNA of the CDR3: TGTGCCAGCAGTTACTTCGGACTAGCTGAGGAGTATTTT.

The chain employs TRBV19 and TRBJ2-2; TRBD1 is a possible D gene (6 bases). Trimming removed 6 bases at V and 3 bases at J, with 11 bases between. This CDR3 has 14 amino acids. Germline V CDR1 and CDR2: LNHDA, SQIVND (reference sequence). CDR3 nucleotides: TGTGCCAGTAGCCCATACAGGGACACCGGGGAGCTGTTTTTT. This encodes CASSPYRDTGELFF.

The chain carries TRBV5-1 and TRBJ1-4; tentative D call: TRBD1 (5 bases). This CDR3 spans 15 amino acids. Germline V gives CDR1 SGHRS, CDR2 YFSETQ. Trimming removed 1 base from V and 4 bases from J, with 11 bases in between. CDR3 region: CASSLQGALNEKLFF. DNA for the CDR3: TGCGCCAGCAGCTTGCAAGGGGCTCTTAATGAAAAACTGTTTTTT.

This clone was counted between two and nine times. The J gene is TRBJ1-2, the V gene TRBV7-9; a weak D match, TRBD1 (6 bases). Between the trimmed V and J ends, which lost 5 bases and 6 bases, there was a span of 16 bases. This CDR3 spans 14 amino acids. Germline V lookup: CDR1 SEHNR, CDR2 FQNEAQ (reference sequence). The CDR3 region is CASSPRTVGDGYTF. For the CDR3, the DNA is TGTGCCAGCAGCCCCCGGACAGTGGGGGATGGCTACACCTTC.

The V call is TRBV12-5, the J call TRBJ1-6, with 7 bases fitting TRBD1. The length of the CDR3 is 16 residues. CDR1 and CDR2 from the germline V gene are LGHNT and FRNRAP. Germline trimming cut 0 bases from V and 8 bases from J; bases unmatched to any gene: 7. In nucleotides, the CDR3 is TGTGCTAGTGGTTTGGTACGGAGGGGGCGGGATTCACCCCTCCACTTT. Protein sequence: CASGLVRRGRDSPLHF.

This clone was found a few times. This chain links TRBV7-8 with TRBJ1-4; D is unclear. V lost 0 bases and J lost 0, with 8 bases in between. CDR3 length: 16 residues. Germline values: CDR1 SGHVS, CDR2 FQNEAQ. The CDR3 loop is CASSLAGRATNEKLFF. As DNA, the CDR3 is TGTGCCAGCAGCTTAGCGGGCAGAGCAACTAATGAAAAACTGTTTTTT.

This clone has more than one count but fewer than ten. The sample carries other DNA sequences with the same CDR3. This chain uses TRBV29-1 with TRBJ1-5; 10 nucleotides match TRBD1. V shed 6 bases and J 7 bases; nucleotides not matched to a gene: 3. The CDR3 loop spans 12 amino acids. Germline assignment: CDR1 SQVTM and CDR2 ANQGSEA. CDR3 bases: TGCAGCGTCGGACAGGGGGACCAGCCCCAGCATTTT. This gives the protein CSVGQGDQPQHF.

This sequence joins TRBV5-1 and TRBJ2-3; 7 nucleotides line up with TRBD1. With V trimmed by 4 bases and J by 0 bases, 11 bases remained unmatched. The CDR3 length is 17 residues. Germline V gene data show CDR1 as SGHRS and CDR2 as YFSETQ. CDR3: CASSNPRDSSSTDTQYF. For the CDR3, the DNA is TGCGCCAGCAGCAATCCCAGGGACAGCTCTAGCACAGATACGCAGTATTTT.

This clone was found a few times. The gene calls are TRBV6-1 and TRBJ1-2; no reliable D call. The ends were cut back, 0 bases at V and 3 bases at J, with 17 bases in the middle. This CDR3 comprises 17 residues. The germline CDR1 and CDR2 sequences are MNHNS and SASEGT. The CDR3 DNA follows: TGTGCCAGCAGTGAAGCGGTAAAGGGAAGGGCCTACTATGGCTACACCTTC. Translation gives CASSEAVKGRAYYGYTF.

This clone has a handful of counts. This chain links TRBV11-3 with TRBJ1-1; D unresolved. Germline V gene sequence: CDR1 SGHNT, CDR2 YENEEA. Trimming cost V 6 bases and J 7 bases, with 9 bases left between them. This CDR3 region has 11 residues. The CDR3 nucleotides are TGTGCCAGCAGTTATAGAGATGAAGCTTTCTTT. It is translated as CASSYRDEAFF. The entire variable domain, with the rest obtained from reference TRBV11-3 and TRBJ1-1, is as follows: EAGVVQSPRYKIIEKKQPVAFWCNPISGHNTLYWYLQNLGQGPELLIRYENEEAVDDSQLPKDRFSAERLKGVDSTLKIQPAELGDSAVYLCASSYRDEAFFGQGTRLTVV.

This clone came up a few times. This chain connects TRBV19 to TRBJ1-2, with D tentatively TRBD1 (6 bases). The CDR3 sequence is 14 residues long. The V gene lost 6 bases and the J gene lost 4 bases, with 15 bases spanning the gap. CDR1 is LNHDA and CDR2 is SQIVND in the germline V gene (reference sequence). CDR3 nucleotides: TGTGCCAGTAGGTCTGTAGGGGGTCCCTATGGCTACACCTTC. Encoded protein: CASRSVGGPYGYTF.

This clone has just a few counts. The junction and the germline gene differ at one end; a read error may be behind it. J is TRBJ2-7 and V is TRBV5-1, with D possibly matching TRBD2 (6 bases). Looked up from germline, CDR1 is SGHRS and CDR2 is YFSETQ. This CDR3 has 12 residues. The CDR3 DNA is TGCGCCAGCAGCTTGGCGGGACTCCAGAGGGACTTC. It specifies CASSLAGLQRDF.

This clone appeared a few times. V is TRBV5-1 and J is TRBJ1-2; D is perhaps TRBD1 (5 bases). The CDR3 is made up of 15 amino acids. Germline V CDR1 and CDR2: SGHRS, YFSETQ. V shed 0 bases and J shed 1 base, with 10 bases lying between them. This CDR3 reads CASSLGSTDNYGYTF. The CDR3 DNA is TGCGCCAGCAGCTTGGGTTCGACAGATAACTATGGCTACACCTTC.

Here the CDR3 reads CASSSAGGSQETQYF. In DNA, the CDR3 is TGTGCCAGCAGCTCAGCGGGGGGCAGCCAAGAGACCCAGTACTTC. The chain combines TRBV14 with TRBJ2-5, with 9 bases aligning to TRBD2. CDR3 length equals 15 residues. J gave up 1 base and V 5 bases, and 5 bases lay outside the gene matches. Germline values: CDR1 SGHDN, CDR2 FVKESK.

This chain links TRBV18 with TRBJ1-2; D is possibly TRBD1 (5 bases). V was shortened by 3 bases and J by 4 bases, with 18 bases between the two germline ends. Germline CDR1 reads KGHSH; CDR2 reads LQKENI. The CDR3 sequence is 16 residues long. CDR3 sequence: CASSPFDGTKVYGYTF. CDR3 coding DNA: TGTGCCAGCTCACCTTTCGACGGGACGAAGGTCTATGGCTACACCTTC.